This T cell receptor (beta chain) is from a study of T cell changes during pregnancy in multiple sclerosis. Looked up from germline, CDR1 is SEHNR and CDR2 is FQNEAQ (reference sequence). Losses at the gene ends were 9 bases for V and 4 bases for J; bases not matched to a gene: 11. The CDR3 has 15 amino acids. Some clones are missing from TCRdb's copy, which holds only in-frame ones; the method was immunoSEQ multiplex PCR. The table lists about 21,000 clones, over 75% of them singletons. The sequence derives from a female donor in good health, enrolled as a control in a pregnancy study. The chain carries TRBV7-9 and TRBJ2-2, with 7 positions matching TRBD1. Here the sequenced sample was CD8+ T cells from peripheral blood mononuclear cells, taken after pregnancy. CDR3 protein: CASLKGASSTGELFF. The CDR3 DNA is TGTGCCAGTCTGAAGGGGGCCTCGAGCACCGGGGAGCTGTTTTTT.